A selection of T cell receptor beta chains follows, all from one sample in a study of blood T cell repertoires in COVID-19. The method was immunoSEQ multiplex PCR; TCRdb's version includes in-frame clones alone and lacks a portion of them. This table holds approximately 320,000 clones, about nine tenths found once. Sequencing input: peripheral blood. These receptors were obtained from a woman aged 25 to 39 with COVID-19, enrolled during active disease. Each CDR3 is given with its conserved first and last residue. A D gene is named only where the DNA matches it firmly. Size tells how often a clone was seen (once, few, many) or the class of an expanded clone, and some rows leave it out.

>NA|TRBJ1-6|TRBV12-3/TRBV12-4|NA
TGTGCCAGCAGACCCCCCGGGGGTTCACCCCTCCACTTT
CASRPPGGSPLHF
>NA|TRBJ2-3|TRBV7-8|NA
TGTGCCAGCAGCCTGCTACGGGGGACTACAGATACGCAGTATTTT
CASSLLRGTTDTQYF
>TRBD1|TRBJ2-5|TRBV4-1|NA
TGCGCCAGCAGCCAACTCGGGACAGAAGAGACCCAGTACTTC
CASSQLGTEETQYF
>NA|TRBJ2-7|TRBV14|NA
TGTGCCAGCAGCCATCCCACAGACAGGAGGTCCAGATACGAGCAGTACTTC
CASSHPTDRRSRYEQYF
>NA|TRBJ2-1|TRBV2|NA
TGTGCCAGCAACGTTCAGGGTTGGGGCTACAATGAGCAGTTCTTC
CASNVQGWGYNEQFF
>TRBD1|TRBJ1-2|TRBV5-4|NA
TGTGCCAGCAGCGCTACACAGGGGGCGAACCGTGGCTACACCTTC
CASSATQGANRGYTF
>TRBD1|TRBJ1-3|TRBV6-5|NA
TGTGCCAGCAAGGACAGGGGGTACACCATATATTTT
CASKDRGYTIYF
>TRBD1|TRBJ2-7|TRBV7-8|NA
TGTGCCAGCAGCCCGCGGACAGGCTTCGAGCAGTACTTC
CASSPRTGFEQYF
>TRBD2|TRBJ2-3|TRBV9|NA
TGTGCCAGCAGCGACTGGGCGGGGGGGCCCACAGATACGCAGTATTTT
CASSDWAGGPTDTQYF
>TRBD2|TRBJ2-1|TRBV5-1|NA
TGCGCCAGCAGCCCGGGACTAGCGGACTACAATGAGCAGTTCTTC
CASSPGLADYNEQFF
>NA|TRBJ2-7|TRBV21-1|once
TGTGCCAGCAGCAAACTTCTTAAGCGCCCCTACGAGCAGTACTTC
CASSKLLKRPYEQYF
>NA|TRBJ1-1|TRBV10-2|once
TGCGCCAGCGTGGGGGGGAGGACTGAAGCTTTCTTT
CASVGGRTEAFF
>TRBD1|TRBJ1-5|TRBV6-6|NA
TGTGCCAGCAGCCCGAGGGACAGGGTGTCGCAGCCCCAGCATTTT
CASSPRDRVSQPQHF
>TRBD1|TRBJ1-1|TRBV7-9|NA
TGTGCCAGCGGTCACAGGGGAGGCACTGAAGCTTTCTTT
CASGHRGGTEAFF
>NA|TRBJ1-1|TRBV1|NA
TGCACCAGCAGCCAAGATCGTTCCCTAAACACTGAAGCTTTCTTT
CTSSQDRSLNTEAFF
>TRBD1|TRBJ1-2|TRBV3-1/TRBV3-2|NA
TGTGCCAGCAGCCCAGGGGGGTATGGCTACACCTTC
CASSPGGYGYTF
>NA|TRBJ1-5|TRBV24-1|NA
TGTGCCACCTGTGTAGGGGCCCGCAATCAGCCCCAGCATTTT
CATCVGARNQPQHF
>TRBD2|TRBJ2-1|TRBV20-1|NA
TGCAGTGCTAGTTCGGGAGGGTGGGACAATGAGCAGTTCTTC
CSASSGGWDNEQFF
>TRBD2|TRBJ2-7|TRBV2|NA
TGTGCCAGTAAGGGACTAGCGGGGGTTCACTACGAGCAGTACTTC
CASKGLAGVHYEQYF
>NA|TRBJ1-2|TRBV25-1|NA
TGTGCCAGCAGCCCAGGTAACTTCGGCTACACCTTC
CASSPGNFGYTF
>NA|TRBJ2-3|TRBV2|NA
TGTGCCAGTGTGCTCGGGGTGGGAACAGATACGCAGTATTTT
CASVLGVGTDTQYF
>NA|TRBJ1-2|TRBV5-5|NA
TGTGCCAGCAGCTTAGGTACCGGCGCAGGGGTCCTTAACTATGGCTACACCTTC
CASSLGTGAGVLNYGYTF
>TRBD1|TRBJ2-1|TRBV27|NA
TGTGCCAGCAGGGAGGGACAGGGGGTATTCGATGAGCAGTTCTTC
CASREGQGVFDEQFF
>NA|TRBJ1-2|TRBV21-1|NA
TGTGCCAGCAGCAAATATGTGCTTGTCTGGACATGGAGCTATGGCTACACCTTC
CASSKYVLVWTWSYGYTF
>TRBD1|TRBJ2-7|TRBV7-6|NA
TGTGCCAGCAGCATGACAGGGTACGAGCAGTACTTC
CASSMTGYEQYF
>NA|TRBJ1-2|TRBV10-1|once
TGCGCCAGCAGTGACGGCGGTCCCGTCGGCTACACCTTC
CASSDGGPVGYTF